The rows below give T cell receptor beta chains drawn from one sample of a study of blood T cells in healthy people across ages. TCRdb passed the 5' RACE reads through MiXCR, listing each CDR3 protein once. The sample consists of 600,000 to 1,000,000 distinct CDR3 sequences, just under 25% of them appearing once. These same data were also listed under a study on T cells of mothers and their children.

The sample comprised blood. These receptors all come from a boy between 10 and 17 years old in good health. Each CDR3 is given with its conserved first and last residue. D genes are given only for firm matches. A clone size is listed for some rows: how often the clone was seen (once, few, many), or a class if it is expanded.

j_call: TRBJ2-7; clone_size: few; d_call: TRBD2; v_call: TRBV7-9; cdr3_aa: CASSLEASGEQYF; cdr3_nt: TGTGCCAGCAGCTTAGAGGCTAGCGGGGAGCAGTACTTC
j_call: TRBJ2-1; clone_size: few; d_call: NA; v_call: TRBV20-1; cdr3_aa: CSALSTPRSYNEQFF; cdr3_nt: TGCAGTGCTCTTTCGACCCCACGCTCCTACAATGAGCAGTTCTTC
j_call: TRBJ2-1; clone_size: NA; d_call: NA; v_call: TRBV28; cdr3_aa: CASSSTDYNEQFF; cdr3_nt: TGTGCCAGCAGTTCCACCGACTACAATGAGCAGTTCTTC
j_call: TRBJ2-1; clone_size: few; d_call: NA; v_call: TRBV28; cdr3_aa: CASSPEDNEQFF; cdr3_nt: TGTGCCAGCAGCCCCGAGGACAATGAGCAGTTCTTC
j_call: TRBJ2-1; clone_size: NA; d_call: TRBD2; v_call: TRBV29-1; cdr3_aa: CSGNSGNFRGGQFF; cdr3_nt: TGCAGCGGGAATAGCGGGAACTTTCGGGGGGGGCAGTTCTTC
j_call: TRBJ1-4; clone_size: few; d_call: NA; v_call: TRBV28; cdr3_aa: CASIGGFDEKLFF; cdr3_nt: TGTGCCAGCATTGGCGGGTTTGATGAAAAACTGTTTTTT
j_call: TRBJ2-2; clone_size: few; d_call: TRBD2; v_call: TRBV20-1; cdr3_aa: CSARVRGLAGRGGELFF; cdr3_nt: TGCAGTGCTAGAGTACGGGGCCTAGCGGGACGTGGAGGGGAGCTGTTTTTT
j_call: TRBJ1-2; clone_size: NA; d_call: NA; v_call: TRBV5-6; cdr3_aa: CASSLAPTGYGYTF; cdr3_nt: TGTGCCAGCAGCTTGGCCCCGACAGGCTATGGCTACACCTTC
j_call: TRBJ2-1; clone_size: few; d_call: NA; v_call: TRBV7-2; cdr3_aa: CASSLSGVEQFF; cdr3_nt: TGTGCCAGCAGCTTATCTGGGGTTGAGCAGTTCTTC
j_call: TRBJ1-5; clone_size: NA; d_call: NA; v_call: TRBV15; cdr3_aa: CATSREGYLRAGEGTNQPQHF; cdr3_nt: TGTGCCACCAGCAGAGAGGGGTATCTGAGGGCGGGTGAGGGGACCAATCAGCCCCAGCATTTT
j_call: TRBJ2-7; clone_size: few; d_call: NA; v_call: TRBV28; cdr3_aa: CASSQTGLSYEQYF; cdr3_nt: TGTGCCAGCTCACAGACTGGTCTCTCCTACGAGCAGTACTTC
j_call: TRBJ2-3; clone_size: NA; d_call: TRBD2; v_call: TRBV18; cdr3_aa: CASSPIGLAGAGDTQYF; cdr3_nt: TGTGCCAGCTCACCGATAGGACTAGCGGGGGCCGGGGATACGCAGTATTTT
j_call: TRBJ2-1; clone_size: NA; d_call: TRBD1; v_call: TRBV5-6; cdr3_aa: CASSWGTGMSYNEQFF; cdr3_nt: TGTGCCAGCAGCTGGGGGACAGGGATGTCCTACAATGAGCAGTTCTTC
j_call: TRBJ2-1; clone_size: few; d_call: NA; v_call: TRBV7-2; cdr3_aa: CASHRGLADSSYNEQFF; cdr3_nt: TGTGCCAGCCACCGTGGGCTAGCTGACAGCTCCTACAATGAGCAGTTCTTC
j_call: TRBJ2-5; clone_size: NA; d_call: TRBD2; v_call: TRBV20-1; cdr3_aa: CSARDRIAGGKYQETQYF; cdr3_nt: TGCAGTGCTAGAGATCGGATAGCGGGAGGCAAGTACCAAGAGACCCAGTACTTC
j_call: TRBJ2-7; clone_size: NA; d_call: TRBD2; v_call: TRBV6-2/TRBV6-3; cdr3_aa: CASSYALRGGLEQYF; cdr3_nt: TGTGCCAGCAGTTATGCATTGCGGGGGGGCCTGGAGCAGTACTTC
j_call: TRBJ2-7; clone_size: few; d_call: NA; v_call: TRBV20-1; cdr3_aa: CSAVAYEQYF; cdr3_nt: TGCAGTGCTGTTGCCTACGAGCAGTACTTC
j_call: TRBJ1-2; clone_size: few; d_call: NA; v_call: TRBV2; cdr3_aa: CASSEGLPTGYTF; cdr3_nt: TGTGCCAGCAGTGAAGGTCTCCCGACTGGCTACACCTTC
j_call: TRBJ2-5; clone_size: NA; d_call: NA; v_call: TRBV28; cdr3_aa: CASSLVRGVWYF; cdr3_nt: TGTGCCAGCAGTTTAGTCCGTGGGGTGTGGTACTTC
j_call: TRBJ2-7; clone_size: NA; d_call: NA; v_call: TRBV20-1; cdr3_aa: CSVPLSDEQYF; cdr3_nt: TGCAGTGTGCCACTGTCTGACGAGCAGTACTTC
j_call: TRBJ2-1; clone_size: few; d_call: TRBD2; v_call: TRBV7-3; cdr3_aa: CASSLGGGAAYNEQFF; cdr3_nt: TGTGCCAGCAGCTTGGGCGGGGGGGCGGCCTACAATGAGCAGTTCTTC
j_call: TRBJ2-7; clone_size: few; d_call: TRBD1; v_call: TRBV20-1; cdr3_aa: CSARGQGGEQYF; cdr3_nt: TGCAGTGCTAGAGGACAGGGGGGCGAGCAGTACTTC